The T cell receptor (beta chain) under discussion was sequenced for a study of shared clonotypes between healthy human individuals. Several immunoSEQ plates held equal portions of the genomic DNA taken from each subset. Data came from immunoSEQ multiplex PCR; TCRdb stores just in-frame clones and leaves some out. The data hold around 2.5 million clones, with roughly 93% observed a single time. Comments on this clone: The antigen is undetermined. The sample has other DNA sequences that encode this CDR3 too.

Per germline, CDR1 MDHEN and CDR2 SYDVKM. Deletions cut 2 bases from V and 4 bases from J, with 5 bases between. The CDR3 is made up of 12 amino acids. Study observations and caveats: Around 5% was the fraction of naive CD4 clonotypes found shared across several donors. Only blood samples were collected, and tissue repertoires likely differ.

The clonotype was recovered from a man between 18 and 35 years old in good health. Some clones in this sample may be carry-over from other donors' samples. The sequencing input was naive CD4+ T cells from PBMCs. Documented subset: CD45RA+ positively selected. This rearrangement joins TRBV28 to TRBJ1-2; D is uncertain. CDR3 protein: CASSLRAYGYTF. CDR3 nucleotides: TGTGCCAGCAGTTTACGGGCCTATGGCTACACCTTC.